Each of the 20 T cell receptor beta chains below was sequenced from the same sample in a study of cytomegalovirus exposure and HLA in healthy donors. The method was immunoSEQ multiplex PCR; TCRdb's version includes in-frame clones alone and lacks a portion of them. The top ten hold under 8.5% of the sample, which has 40,000 to 55,000 clones, roughly 85% seen once. The sample taken for sequencing was PBMCs. The source is a woman aged 25 to 39 in good health and CMV-seronegative.

The gene calls are TRBV28 and TRBJ1-1, with TRBD1 identical over 9 bases. The CDR3 extends over 14 amino acids. Looked up from germline, CDR1 is MDHEN and CDR2 is SYDVKM. With 9 bases clipped from V and 2 bases from J, the junction kept 7 bases outside the gene matches. The CDR3 region has the DNA TGTGCCAGTCGCCGGGACAGGGCCAACACTGAAGCTTTCTTT. Amino acid sequence: CASRRDRANTEAFF.

This sequence joins TRBV25-1 and TRBJ2-7, with 10 positions matching TRBD1. CDR3 size: 16 residues. The germline gives CDR1 MGHDK, CDR2 SYGVNS. V gave up 2 bases and J gave up 3 bases; unmatched junction bases: 7. The DNA of the CDR3 is TGTGCCAGCAGTGAAAGTGGGACAGGGGTAAACTACGAGCAGTACTTC. The encoded protein is CASSESGTGVNYEQYF.

The rearrangement links TRBV7-3 to TRBJ2-1; TRBD2 agrees at 11 bases. The length of the CDR3 is 15 residues. The junction had 2 bases not matched to a gene; V was cut back by 2 bases and J by 5 bases. Germline assignment: CDR1 SGHTA and CDR2 FQGTGA. The CDR3 loop reads CASSLGLAGNNEQFF. The CDR3 nucleotides read TGTGCCAGCAGCTTAGGACTAGCGGGCAACAATGAGCAGTTCTTC.

The table lists this clone with a count of one. This chain connects TRBV5-1 to TRBJ2-5; 8 bases match TRBD1. The CDR3 loop spans 15 amino acids. The germline CDR1 and CDR2 sequences are SGHRS and YFSETQ. Trimming at V came to 2 bases and at J to 4 bases, leaving 7 bases not matched to a gene. CDR3 nucleotide sequence: TGCGCCAGCAGCTTCGCCTCAGGGGGCTTAGAGACCCAGTACTTC. This translates into CASSFASGGLETQYF. Full variable domain (outside the CDR3, taken from reference TRBV5-1 and TRBJ2-5): KAGVTQTPRYLIKTRGQQVTLSCSPISGHRSVSWYQQTPGQGLQFLFEYFSETQRNKGNFPGRFSGRQFSNSRSEMNVSTLELGDSALYLCASSFASGGLETQYFGPGTRLLVL.

The chain has TRBV27 and TRBJ2-7; 9 bases are a match to TRBD2. Trimming removed 3 bases from V and 3 bases from J; junction bases left unmatched: 12. Germline CDR1 reads MNHEY; CDR2 reads SMNVEV (reference sequence). The CDR3 has 17 amino acids. For the CDR3, the DNA is TGTGCCAGCAGTTTCAGTTTCGGACTAGCGTCACACTACGAGCAGTACTTC. Translating gives CASSFSFGLASHYEQYF.

The rearrangement links TRBV5-8 to TRBJ1-2, with D tentatively TRBD1 (5 bases). Between the trimmed V and J ends, which lost 1 base and 6 bases, there was a span of 13 bases. CDR1 is SGHTS, CDR2 YDEGEE, per germline. This CDR3 is built from 14 residues. The CDR3: CASSLSSGLDGYTF. CDR3 in DNA: TGTGCCAGCAGCTTGAGCTCAGGGTTGGATGGCTACACCTTC.

V gene TRBV6-4 combines with J gene TRBJ1-1; D is unclear. V was shortened by 0 bases and J by 4 bases, with 15 bases between the two germline ends. Per the germline V gene, CDR1 is MRHNA and CDR2 is SNTAGT. This CDR3 spans 16 amino acids. The CDR3 loop reads CASSDSPGFGSTEAFF. The CDR3 DNA sequence: TGTGCCAGCAGTGACTCGCCTGGCTTCGGGAGCACTGAAGCTTTCTTT.

The chain uses TRBV19 and TRBJ2-2; 7 bases line up with TRBD1. V was pared by 5 bases and J by 3 bases, with 6 bases of the junction left unmatched. Germline V gives CDR1 LNHDA, CDR2 SQIVND (reference sequence). The CDR3 contains 15 residues. Here the CDR3 reads CASSGDSPYTGELFF. For the CDR3, the DNA is TGTGCCAGTAGTGGGGACAGTCCCTACACCGGGGAGCTGTTTTTT.

This sequence joins TRBV6-6 and TRBJ2-7; 9 bases match TRBD1. The germline gives CDR1 MNHNY, CDR2 SVGAGI (reference sequence). The ends lost 2 bases at V and 4 bases at J; junction bases unmatched: 6. This CDR3 is built from 15 residues. The CDR3 nucleotides read TGTGCCAGCAGTTACAGAGACAGGGGGGGATACGAGCAGTACTTC. It yields the protein CASSYRDRGGYEQYF.

CDR3 nucleotides: TGTGCCAGTAGGAGACAGGACCAAGAGACCCAGTACTTC. Its translation is CASRRQDQETQYF. V usage is TRBV19 and J usage is TRBJ2-5; D is possibly TRBD1 (6 bases). CDR1 and CDR2 from the germline V gene are LNHDA and SQIVND (reference sequence). Trimming cost V 6 bases and J 0 bases, with 8 bases left between them. The CDR3 has 13 residues.

The chain is built from TRBV27 and TRBJ2-1, with 9 bases fitting TRBD1. Germline V CDR1 and CDR2: MNHEY, SMNVEV (reference sequence). Trimming removed 4 bases from V and 6 bases from J; junction bases left unmatched: 10. The CDR3 length is 16 residues. CDR3 sequence (DNA): TGTGCCAGCAGTTCTCTCGGGACAGGGTCAAGCAATGAGCAGTTCTTC. This encodes CASSSLGTGSSNEQFF.

V is TRBV23-1 and J is TRBJ2-5; 8 bases fit TRBD1. TRBV23-1 is given ORF status, its function remaining uncertain. This CDR3 spans 17 amino acids. J lost 5 bases, V lost 0 bases, and 11 bases had no gene match. This CDR3 is CASSQSVDRAGAETQYF. The DNA of the CDR3 is TGCGCCAGCAGTCAATCGGTGGACAGGGCTGGGGCGGAGACCCAGTACTTC.

The chain carries TRBV4-1 and TRBJ1-1, with D unclear. The germline V gene encodes CDR1 MGHRA and CDR2 YSYEKL. This CDR3 spans 13 amino acids. The V end was cut by 0 bases, the J end by 7 bases, with 9 bases between. The CDR3 DNA sequence: TGCGCCAGCAGCCAAGATAGCTTTAATGAAGCTTTCTTT. Amino acid sequence: CASSQDSFNEAFF.

V gene TRBV5-5 combines with J gene TRBJ1-5; D gene ambiguous. This CDR3 has 14 amino acids. Germline V lookup: CDR1 SGHKS, CDR2 YYEKEE (reference sequence). V was trimmed by 0 bases and J by 4 bases, leaving 8 bases between them. CDR3 sequence reads: CASSLVSPNQPQHF. The CDR3, as DNA: TGTGCCAGCAGCTTGGTTAGCCCGAATCAGCCCCAGCATTTT.

V is TRBV7-9 and J is TRBJ1-5; perhaps TRBD1 as D (6 bases). The CDR3 is made up of 15 amino acids. Germline CDR1 reads SEHNR; CDR2 reads FQNEAQ (reference sequence). The V gene lost 7 bases and the J gene lost 4 bases, with 17 bases spanning the gap. The CDR3 DNA sequence: TGTGCCAGCACTGTACAGGGCAGGGAGAATCAGCCCCAGCATTTT. Amino acids: CASTVQGRENQPQHF.

Written as DNA, the CDR3 is TGCGCCAGCAGCTCTGACTCCCTCCGGAACGAGCAGTACTTC. It translates to CASSSDSLRNEQYF. V is TRBV4-3 and J is TRBJ2-7, with D unresolved. V was shortened by 5 bases and J by 5 bases, with 16 bases between the two germline ends. The CDR3 covers 14 residues. Germline V CDR1 and CDR2: LGHNA, YSLEER.

This clone was picked up a small number of times. The CDR3 DNA reads TGTGCCAGCAGTCACGGAGGCTCTGGGGCCAACGTCCTGACTTTC. This encodes CASSHGGSGANVLTF. This sequence joins TRBV28 and TRBJ2-6; D possibly corresponds to TRBD2 (5 bases). V was shortened by 5 bases and J by 0 bases, with 8 bases between the two germline ends. There are 15 residues in the CDR3. The germline V gene encodes CDR1 MDHEN and CDR2 SYDVKM.

The chain links TRBV5-1 to TRBJ2-3, with 13 bases fitting TRBD2. The CDR3 contains 18 residues. The ends lost 6 bases at V and 2 bases at J; junction bases unmatched: 12. The germline gives CDR1 SGHRS, CDR2 YFSETQ. This CDR3 is CASTGPRGTSGTTDTQYF. DNA of the CDR3: TGCGCCAGCACAGGGCCGAGGGGGACTAGCGGGACCACAGATACGCAGTATTTT.

The chain has TRBV29-1 and TRBJ2-7; maybe TRBD2 (6 bases). CDR1 SQVTM and CDR2 ANQGSEA come from the germline V gene. There are 14 residues in the CDR3. The V and J ends lost 2 bases and 2 bases respectively, with 13 bases between them. The CDR3 DNA sequence: TGCAGCGTTGAACTTTCAGGAGGGCCCTACGAGCAGTACTTC. Its translation: CSVELSGGPYEQYF.

The chain carries TRBV7-9 and TRBJ2-7; 9 positions agree with TRBD1. The CDR3 is 15 amino acids. With 5 bases clipped from V and 1 base from J, the junction kept 6 bases outside the gene matches. Germline V lookup: CDR1 SEHNR, CDR2 FQNEAQ (reference sequence). CDR3 nucleotides: TGTGCCAGCAGCGAATTCGGGACAGGGTCCTACGAGCAGTACTTC. It codes for CASSEFGTGSYEQYF.